The next 18 T cell receptor beta chains were all read from a single sample in a study of cytotoxic CD8 clonotypes in ibrutinib-treated CLL. Libraries were prepared by immunoSEQ multiplex PCR; TCRdb keeps only in-frame clonotypes and omits some of them. The table has roughly 51,000 clones, approximately 53% seen once. The sequenced sample was PBMCs, obtained after 12 months of ibrutinib treatment. These receptor sequences come from a human donor with chronic lymphocytic leukemia.

The rearrangement joins TRBV28 to TRBJ1-1; TRBD1 agrees at 7 bases. The CDR3 runs 14 residues. Trimming removed 7 bases from V and 0 bases from J; junction bases left unmatched: 5. CDR1 and CDR2 from the germline V gene are MDHEN and SYDVKM. CDR3 residues: CASKDRYMNTEAFF. The CDR3 DNA follows: TGTGCCAGCAAGGACAGGTATATGAACACTGAAGCTTTCTTT.

This clone was detected only a few times. The rearrangement joins TRBV5-6 to TRBJ2-7, with D perhaps given as TRBD1 or TRBD2 (7 bases each). This CDR3 comprises 14 residues. CDR1 and CDR2 (germline): SGHDT, YYEEEE. V lost 2 bases and J lost 3, with 12 bases in between. CDR3 region: CASSLSGTVYEQYF. The DNA of the CDR3 is TGTGCCAGCAGCTTAAGCGGGACAGTCTACGAGCAGTACTTC. Looking up the rest from reference TRBV5-6 and TRBJ2-7 gives the full variable domain: DAGVTQSPTHLIKTRGQQVTLRCSPKSGHDTVSWYQQALGQGPQFIFQYYEEEERQRGNFPDRFSGHQFPNYSSELNVNALLLGDSALYLCASSLSGTVYEQYFGPGTRLTVT.

The V gene is TRBV29-1, the J gene TRBJ2-7, with TRBD2 as a possible D gene (6 bases). Trimming left V 7 bases short and J 6 bases short, with 28 bases between. This CDR3 has 16 residues. CDR1 is SQVTM and CDR2 is ANQGSEA in the germline V gene. The CDR3 sequence is CSAVVFGRPDGGEQYF. The DNA for the CDR3 is TGCAGCGCGGTGGTGTTCGGAAGGCCTGACGGGGGCGAGCAGTACTTC.

This clone was recorded a few times. The chain is built from TRBV18 and TRBJ1-6; D unresolved. The V and J ends lost 3 bases and 9 bases respectively, with 9 bases between them. The CDR3 is 13 residues long. Germline V lookup: CDR1 KGHSH, CDR2 LQKENI. CDR3 loop: CASSPDRGSPLHF. In DNA, the CDR3 is TGTGCCAGCTCACCGGACCGGGGTTCACCCCTCCACTTT.

This clone was counted a few times. The chain combines TRBV6-6 with TRBJ2-1, with D perhaps given as TRBD1 or TRBD2 (7 bases each). CDR1 is MNHNY, CDR2 SVGAGI, per germline (reference sequence). The CDR3 is 14 amino acids. V dropped 6 bases and J dropped 1 base, with 10 bases sitting between them. This chain's CDR3 is CASSRGGSYNEQFF. CDR3 coding DNA: TGTGCCAGCAGCAGGGGGGGTTCCTACAATGAGCAGTTCTTC.

The sample holds a few counts of this clone. This chain's CDR3 is CASSLRVPGLAGGRQDEQFF. The CDR3 DNA reads TGTGCCAGCAGCCTGAGGGTCCCGGGACTAGCGGGAGGGCGACAGGATGAGCAGTTCTTC. The V call is TRBV4-2, the J call TRBJ2-1; TRBD2 agrees at 16 bases. Per the germline V gene, CDR1 is LGHNA and CDR2 is YNFKEQ. The V gene end was trimmed by 4 bases and the J gene end by 8 bases; junction bases not matched to a gene: 17. The CDR3 is 20 amino acids.

This clone was recorded a few times. This sequence joins TRBV11-3 and TRBJ2-5, with 7 bases fitting TRBD2. CDR3 length: 14 amino acids. Trimming cost V 5 bases and J 4 bases; bases outside gene matches: 7. The germline gives CDR1 SGHNT, CDR2 YENEEA. The CDR3 region has the DNA TGTGCCAGCAGCCGATCTAGCGGAATAGAGACCCAGTACTTC. Translation: CASSRSSGIETQYF.

Many counts were recorded for this clone. The chain recombines TRBV30 with TRBJ2-7; 7 bases are a match to TRBD2. This CDR3 has 14 residues. The V segment lost 1 base and the J segment 2 bases; nucleotides outside the gene matches: 5. Germline CDR1 reads GTSNPN; CDR2 reads SVGIG (reference sequence). As DNA, the CDR3 is TGTGCCTGGAGTGGGGAGGGACGTGCCTACGAGCAGTACTTC. Translated: CAWSGEGRAYEQYF. The whole variable domain, remainder taken from reference TRBV30 and TRBJ2-7, is SQTIHQWPATLVQPVGSPLSLECTVEGTSNPNLYWYRQAAGRGLQLLFYSVGIGQISSEVPQNLSASRPQDRQFILSSKKLLLSDSGFYLCAWSGEGRAYEQYFGPGTRLTVT.

V gene TRBV30 combines with J gene TRBJ1-2, with D possibly TRBD1 on 6 matching bases. V was trimmed by 1 base and J by 4 bases, leaving 7 bases between them. This CDR3 comprises 12 residues. The V gene's germline CDR1 is GTSNPN and CDR2 SVGIG (reference sequence). In nucleotides, the CDR3 is TGTGCCTGGAGTGCGGACAGCTATGGCTACACCTTC. This encodes CAWSADSYGYTF. Together with reference TRBV30 and TRBJ1-2, the CDR3 gives the full variable domain: SQTIHQWPATLVQPVGSPLSLECTVEGTSNPNLYWYRQAAGRGLQLLFYSVGIGQISSEVPQNLSASRPQDRQFILSSKKLLLSDSGFYLCAWSADSYGYTFGSGTRLTVV.

In this sample, this clone turned up a few times. V is TRBV18 and J is TRBJ2-7; the D gene is possibly TRBD2 (6 bases). The CDR3 consists of 14 residues. Per the germline V gene, CDR1 is KGHSH and CDR2 is LQKENI. Trimming took off 1 base at V and 3 bases at J, with 10 bases between the two ends. CDR3: CASSPLGGGYEQYF. The CDR3 DNA follows: TGTGCCAGCTCACCACTGGGGGGAGGCTACGAGCAGTACTTC. The full variable domain, rest sourced from reference TRBV18 and TRBJ2-7, is NAGVMQNPRHLVRRRGQEARLRCSPMKGHSHVYWYRQLPEEGLKFMVYLQKENIIDESGMPKERFSAEFPKEGPSILRIQQVVRGDSAAYFCASSPLGGGYEQYFGPGTRLTVT.

J is TRBJ2-3 and V is TRBV6-6, with D unclear. Germline V lookup: CDR1 MNHNY, CDR2 SVGAGI (reference sequence). The CDR3 spans 13 residues. V was shortened by 5 bases and J by 2 bases, with 8 bases between the two germline ends. CDR3: CASSKPNTDTQYF. CDR3 nucleotide sequence: TGTGCCAGCAGTAAGCCCAACACAGATACGCAGTATTTT.

The V call is TRBV6-6, the J call TRBJ2-1; 7 nucleotides align to TRBD1. Germline CDR1 is MNHNY and CDR2 is SVGAGI (reference sequence). The V and J ends lost 6 bases and 6 bases, in that order; junction bases with no gene match: 8. CDR3 length: 14 residues. The CDR3 DNA reads TGTGCCAGCAGCCCCGGGACAGAGCTCAATGAGCAGTTCTTC. This sequence encodes CASSPGTELNEQFF.

The chain combines TRBV4-2 with TRBJ2-3; a possible D gene is TRBD2 (5 bases). Germline-derived CDR1 and CDR2 are LGHNA and YNFKEQ. The V and J ends lost 4 bases and 0 bases respectively, with 11 bases between them. CDR3 length: 15 residues. The DNA of the CDR3 is TGTGCCAGCAGCCTATCGGGGAGTAGCACAGATACGCAGTATTTT. Translation gives CASSLSGSSTDTQYF.

The chain employs TRBV2 and TRBJ2-2; D remains ambiguous. Trimming left V 3 bases short and J 7 bases short, with 15 bases between. Germline loops: CDR1 SNHLY, CDR2 FYNNEI. This CDR3 has 15 residues. This CDR3 reads CASSDDPAVRGELFF. The CDR3 region has the DNA TGTGCCAGCAGTGATGACCCTGCTGTTCGCGGGGAGCTGTTTTTT.

This clone was seen many times. The genes are TRBV5-1 and TRBJ2-1, with D maybe TRBD1 (6 bases). The CDR3 totals 11 residues. Trimming stripped 6 bases from V and 8 bases from J, with 9 bases between. Germline V gives CDR1 SGHRS, CDR2 YFSETQ. The chain's CDR3 is CASKQGDEQFF. CDR3 in DNA: TGCGCCAGCAAACAGGGCGATGAGCAGTTCTTC. The complete variable domain, with remaining parts taken from reference TRBV5-1 and TRBJ2-1, reads KAGVTQTPRYLIKTRGQQVTLSCSPISGHRSVSWYQQTPGQGLQFLFEYFSETQRNKGNFPGRFSGRQFSNSRSEMNVSTLELGDSALYLCASKQGDEQFFGPGTRLTVL.

The V and J genes are TRBV6-1 and TRBJ1-2; D not resolved. The V and J ends lost 6 bases and 4 bases respectively, with 12 bases between them. The CDR3 totals 13 residues. Per germline, CDR1 MNHNS and CDR2 SASEGT. The CDR3 DNA reads as TGTGCCAGCAGAGCCCCGGGGAGCTATGGCTACACCTTC. Amino acid sequence: CASRAPGSYGYTF.

The V call is TRBV6-1, the J call TRBJ2-5, with no clear D. CDR3 length equals 13 residues. Trimming removed 6 bases from V and 1 base from J, with 9 bases in between. The germline CDR1 and CDR2 sequences are MNHNS and SASEGT. In DNA form, the CDR3 reads TGTGCCAGCAGGAACCCAGTCCAAGAGACCCAGTACTTC. Translated, it gives CASRNPVQETQYF.

This clone was recorded at least ten times. This chain links TRBV6-1 with TRBJ2-2; the match to TRBD1 covers 9 bases. CDR3 length: 16 amino acids. Germline V gene sequence: CDR1 MNHNS, CDR2 SASEGT. V gave up 2 bases and J gave up 4 bases; unmatched junction bases: 5. For the CDR3, the DNA is TGTGCCAGCAGTGAAAGGACAGGGGCGCGCACCGGGGAGCTGTTTTTT. Its protein is CASSERTGARTGELFF.